The 14 T cell receptor beta chains given below trace back to one sample, sequenced in a study of CXCR3-negative and CXCR3-positive naive CD8 T cells (dated by TCRdb to the late 2010s). Antigens for these TCRs are unknown. On the study overall, not on this receptor specifically: Compared with CXCR3-negative naive cells, CXCR3-positive naive cells had TRB CDR3s with higher hydrophobicity (lower Kidera factor 4), lower energy, and higher strength and volume indices.

Sequencing used a NextSeq 550. The Human TCR Profiling Kit (MiLaboratory) was used to make UMI-labeled 5' RACE TRB cDNA libraries. The reads went through TCRdb reprocessing, and each CDR3 protein sequence gets one entry with no DNA. The sample's table lists a count of 60,000 to 70,000 distinct CDR3 sequences. Roughly 0.74% of the sample lies in the top ten. What was sequenced was naive CXCR3+ CD8+ T cells from blood. Read against the paper, the sample's cell subset or site label means: CD45RO-CCR7+CD27+CD95- naive CD8+ T cells expressing CXCR3 (TNR3+). These receptors originate from a human donor in good health. Some clones in this sample may be carry-over from other donors' samples.

V gene TRBV29-1 combines with J gene TRBJ1-2; with no DNA, the TCRdb D assignment of TRBD1 cannot be verified. This CDR3 is built from 15 residues. CDR1 is SQVTM and CDR2 is ANQGSEA in the germline V gene. The CDR3 loop is CSGLGTGTGGDGYTF.

This sequence joins TRBV29-1 and TRBJ2-2. CDR1 and CDR2 (germline): SQVTM, ANQGSEA. The CDR3 sequence is 11 residues long. The chain's CDR3 is CSVEAAGELFF.

The V call is TRBV4-3, the J call TRBJ1-3; TCRdb selects TRBD1, and the lack of DNA leaves this call unchecked. Per germline, CDR1 LGHNA and CDR2 YSLEER. The CDR3 is 17 residues long. CDR3 region: CASSHPTPLNAGNTIYF.

This rearrangement joins TRBV12-3 or TRBV12-4 to TRBJ2-7. This CDR3 contains 12 residues. The CDR3 here is CASSFGAYEQYF.

The chain recombines TRBV29-1 with TRBJ2-2; TCRdb designates TRBD1, a call that cannot be tested without DNA. This CDR3 comprises 13 residues. The V gene's germline CDR1 is SQVTM and CDR2 ANQGSEA. CDR3: CSVAWTGTGELFF.

The rearrangement uses TRBV7-2 and TRBJ2-1. Germline V gene sequence: CDR1 SGHTA, CDR2 FQGNSA. The CDR3 covers 16 residues. The CDR3 loop reads CASSLRPTGLYNEQFF. The full variable domain, in which reference TRBV7-2 and TRBJ2-1 provide the parts outside the CDR3, is GAGVSQSPSNKVTEKGKDVELRCDPISGHTALYWYRQSLGQGLEFLIYFQGNSAPDKSGLPSDRFSAERTGGSVSTLTIQRTQQEDSAVYLCASSLRPTGLYNEQFFGPGTRLTVL.

The V gene is TRBV12-3 or TRBV12-4, the J gene TRBJ2-7; TCRdb's D gene call, TRBD1, goes unchecked for lack of DNA. This CDR3 is 14 amino acids long. The CDR3 here is CASRLAGDPYEQYF.

The rearrangement joins TRBV6-5 to TRBJ2-7; with no DNA, the TCRdb D assignment of TRBD1 cannot be verified. The CDR3 spans 15 residues. Germline lookup yields CDR1 MNHEY and CDR2 SVGAGI. CDR3 protein: CASSYGSGYSYEQYF.

CDR3: CASSLDRPSLFF. The J gene is TRBJ2-2, the V gene TRBV18. The CDR3 length is 12 residues. CDR1 and CDR2 from the germline V gene are KGHSH and LQKENI.

The rearrangement links TRBV6-5 to TRBJ1-6; TCRdb outputs TRBD1, but without DNA this stays unchecked. This CDR3 has 15 amino acids. Germline CDR1 and CDR2: MNHEY and SVGAGI. CDR3 loop: CASSTGSQYNTPLHF.

The V and J genes are TRBV9 and TRBJ2-7. CDR1 SGDLS and CDR2 YYNGEE come from the germline V gene. The CDR3 sequence is 13 residues long. The chain's CDR3 is CASSVATSYEQYF.

The chain combines TRBV7-8 with TRBJ2-5. Germline V lookup: CDR1 SGHVS, CDR2 FQNEAQ. The CDR3 runs 15 residues. CDR3 sequence: CASSLVVSGTETQYF.

The chain combines TRBV7-3 with TRBJ1-6; TCRdb outputs TRBD1, but without DNA this stays unchecked. Looked up from germline, CDR1 is SGHTA and CDR2 is FQGTGA. CDR3 length: 15 residues. CDR3 in amino acids: CASSATGGAGSPLHF.

The chain joins TRBV18 to TRBJ2-2; TCRdb proposes TRBD1, but this gene call is untestable without DNA. The CDR3 has 16 amino acids. Germline assignment: CDR1 KGHSH and CDR2 LQKENI. The CDR3 loop is CASSPPDRGLTGELFF. The entire variable domain, with the rest obtained from reference TRBV18 and TRBJ2-2, is as follows: NAGVMQNPRHLVRRRGQEARLRCSPMKGHSHVYWYRQLPEEGLKFMVYLQKENIIDESGMPKERFSAEFPKEGPSILRIQQVVRGDSAAYFCASSPPDRGLTGELFFGEGSRLTVL.